A single T cell receptor beta chain is shown here with its context. The antigen is unknown. The CDR3 covers 15 residues. CDR1 SGDLS and CDR2 YYNGEE come from the germline V gene. V shed 0 bases and J shed 1 base, with 10 bases lying between them. The data belong to a study of beta chain features in type 1 diabetes. General study findings and limits: An over-representation of cells with high TCR expression could result from cDNA sequencing. Still unanswered here is whether HLA type influences TCRB rearrangement.

The study reverse transcribed the entire isolated RNA, so it sequenced expressed TCRB transcripts. Method: immunoSEQ multiplex PCR; TCRdb's copy keeps in-frame clones and lacks some. The data contain about 350,000 clones, less than 20% of them singletons. The clonotype was recovered from a woman under 30 in good health. The specimen sequenced was naive CD4+ T cells from blood. The J gene is TRBJ2-5, the V gene TRBV9; D remains unclear. In DNA form, the CDR3 reads TGTGCCAGCAGCGTAGAACCCACTCTCCAAGAGACCCAGTACTTC. This codes for CASSVEPTLQETQYF.